This entry lists 28 T cell receptor beta chains sequenced from one sample in a study of blood T cell repertoires in COVID-19. The table came from immunoSEQ multiplex PCR; TCRdb's copy has only in-frame clones and leaves some out. The repertoire holds under 200,000 clones, with around 90% as singletons. Sequenced: peripheral blood. The receptors were gathered from a man aged 50 to 60 with acute or convalescent COVID-19.

The rearrangement joins TRBV7-9 to TRBJ2-5; tentatively, D is TRBD2 (5 bases). Germline V gene data show CDR1 as SEHNR and CDR2 as FQNEAQ (reference sequence). V shed 1 base and J shed 5 bases, with 11 bases lying between them. The CDR3 contains 14 residues. CDR3 DNA: TGTGCCAGCAGCTTAGATACTAGGAGGGAGACCCAGTACTTC. It translates to CASSLDTRRETQYF.

This chain joins TRBV27 and TRBJ2-2; 11 bases are shared with TRBD2. The CDR3 covers 15 residues. Trimming cost V 6 bases and J 6 bases; bases outside gene matches: 6. Germline-derived CDR1 and CDR2 are MNHEY and SMNVEV (reference sequence). For the CDR3, the DNA is TGTGCCAGCAGCCGGAGTAGCGGGGGGGCCGGGGAGCTGTTTTTT. Translated: CASSRSSGGAGELFF.

This sequence joins TRBV4-1 and TRBJ2-7; D possibly corresponds to TRBD1 (5 bases). This CDR3 is built from 13 residues. Germline V CDR1 and CDR2: MGHRA, YSYEKL. V was pared by 3 bases and J by 4 bases, with 10 bases between. In DNA, the CDR3 is TGCGCCAGCAGCCAGGCCAGGGCGTACGAGCAGTACTTC. This codes for CASSQARAYEQYF.

J is TRBJ2-5 and V is TRBV19; 7 bases line up with TRBD1. The CDR3 is 15 residues long. V shed 3 bases and J 3 bases; nucleotides not matched to a gene: 7. CDR1 and CDR2 from the germline V gene are LNHDA and SQIVND (reference sequence). CDR3 loop: CASSIPGGQKETQYF. The CDR3 DNA follows: TGTGCCAGTAGTATCCCTGGGGGACAGAAAGAGACCCAGTACTTC.

The V gene is TRBV19, the J gene TRBJ2-5; weak D call: TRBD1 (6 bases). V dropped 4 bases and J dropped 5 bases, with 20 bases sitting between them. This CDR3 region has 16 residues. Germline CDR1 is LNHDA and CDR2 is SQIVND (reference sequence). The DNA for the CDR3 is TGTGCCAGTAGTACCACAAAGACAGGACCCCGTGAGACCCAGTACTTC. It yields the protein CASSTTKTGPRETQYF.

The V gene is TRBV9, the J gene TRBJ1-3; 8 bases are a match to TRBD1. Trimming removed 4 bases from V and 0 bases from J; junction bases left unmatched: 6. Germline V lookup: CDR1 SGDLS, CDR2 YYNGEE. The CDR3 runs 16 residues. The CDR3 spells CASSKGQGSSGNTIYF. The CDR3 DNA follows: TGTGCCAGCAGCAAAGGACAGGGAAGCTCTGGAAACACCATATATTTT.

CDR3 residues: CASSKETSSYEQYF. The CDR3 region has the DNA TGTGCCAGCAGCAAAGAGACTAGCTCCTACGAGCAGTACTTC. The gene calls are TRBV21-1 and TRBJ2-7; no DNA check was done on the table's D call, TRBD2. TRBV21-1 has pseudogene status. The CDR3 contains 14 residues.

The chain is built from TRBV6-5 and TRBJ2-5; possibly TRBD1 for D (6 bases). The CDR3 extends over 15 amino acids. Germline V gene data show CDR1 as MNHEY and CDR2 as SVGAGI. Trimming left V 6 bases short and J 2 bases short, with 16 bases between. In DNA form, the CDR3 reads TGTGCCAGCAGATTCGGGATAAGGGGGCAAGAGACCCAGTACTTC. Protein product: CASRFGIRGQETQYF.

V and J are TRBV2 and TRBJ2-1; D perhaps matches TRBD2 (6 bases). V was shortened by 7 bases and J by 0 bases, with 10 bases between the two germline ends. The CDR3 has 14 residues. Germline-derived CDR1 and CDR2 are SNHLY and FYNNEI. The CDR3 reads CASKTSSSYNEQFF. The CDR3, as DNA: TGTGCCAGCAAAACTAGCAGCTCCTACAATGAGCAGTTCTTC.

The genes are TRBV13 and TRBJ2-2; the match to TRBD2 covers 10 bases. Trimming cost V 6 bases and J 1 base; bases outside gene matches: 2. The germline CDR1 and CDR2 sequences are PRHDT and FYEKMQ (reference sequence). The CDR3 has 15 residues. The CDR3 coding sequence is TGTGCCAGCAGAAGACTAGCGGGGAACACCGGGGAGCTGTTTTTT. Translating gives CASRRLAGNTGELFF.

The chain uses TRBV5-4 and TRBJ2-2; 8 bases are shared with TRBD2. Germline V gene sequence: CDR1 SGHNT, CDR2 YYREEE (reference sequence). The junction had 3 bases not matched to a gene; V was cut back by 4 bases and J by 1 base. The CDR3 is 15 residues long. CDR3 DNA: TGTGCCAGCAGCAATAGCGGGAAGAACACCGGGGAGCTGTTTTTT. Its translation is CASSNSGKNTGELFF. The full variable domain, rest sourced from reference TRBV5-4 and TRBJ2-2, is ETGVTQSPTHLIKTRGQQVTLRCSSQSGHNTVSWYQQALGQGPQFIFQYYREEENGRGNFPPRFSGLQFPNYSSELNVNALELDDSALYLCASSNSGKNTGELFFGEGSRLTVL.

Only one count was recorded for this clone. V gene TRBV7-2 combines with J gene TRBJ1-2; D is unclear. Germline V CDR1 and CDR2: SGHTA, FQGNSA. Trimming removed 1 base from V and 9 bases from J, with 18 bases in between. The CDR3 is 15 amino acids. CDR3 region: CASSLGTNALASYTF. The CDR3 nucleotides read TGTGCCAGCAGCTTAGGAACAAACGCCCTAGCTAGCTACACCTTC.

This clone occurred once. The chain joins TRBV5-1 to TRBJ2-5; D may be TRBD1 (5 bases). Germline assignment: CDR1 SGHRS and CDR2 YFSETQ. V was pared by 3 bases and J by 5 bases, with 17 bases between. This CDR3 is 15 amino acids long. The CDR3 protein is CASSSGRGSMETQYF. CDR3 DNA sequence: TGCGCCAGCAGCTCCGGTAGGGGTTCCATGGAGACCCAGTACTTC.

The chain is built from TRBV27 and TRBJ1-4; no definite D call. V was trimmed by 4 bases and J by 0 bases, leaving 6 bases between them. The germline CDR1 and CDR2 sequences are MNHEY and SMNVEV (reference sequence). CDR3 length: 14 residues. The chain's CDR3 is CASSWAATNEKLFF. Here the CDR3 DNA reads TGTGCCAGCAGTTGGGCAGCAACTAATGAAAAACTGTTTTTT.

The rearrangement joins TRBV19 to TRBJ2-1; 10 nucleotides match TRBD2. V was clipped by 6 bases and J by 2 bases; unmatched bases: 7. The V gene's germline CDR1 is LNHDA and CDR2 SQIVND (reference sequence). CDR3 length: 16 residues. The CDR3 nucleotides are TGTGCCAGTAGCTGGGGGCTAGCGGGGGCCTACAATGAGCAGTTCTTC. This codes for CASSWGLAGAYNEQFF.

The chain uses TRBV30 and TRBJ1-1, with a tentative D call TRBD1 (5 bases). Germline CDR1 is GTSNPN and CDR2 is SVGIG (reference sequence). This CDR3 is 13 amino acids long. The V end was cut by 2 bases, the J end by 1 base, with 8 bases between. CDR3 loop: CAWSLTANTEAFF. CDR3 DNA sequence: TGTGCCTGGAGTTTGACAGCGAACACTGAAGCTTTCTTT.

The chain uses TRBV29-1 and TRBJ2-3, with 8 positions matching TRBD2. Trimming at V came to 4 bases and at J to 1 base, leaving 10 bases not matched to a gene. CDR3 size: 16 residues. Germline V lookup: CDR1 SQVTM, CDR2 ANQGSEA. The CDR3 region has the DNA TGCAGCGTTGGGGGCTCTAGCGGGTTAGGCACAGATACGCAGTATTTT. Translated: CSVGGSSGLGTDTQYF.

The chain links TRBV18 to TRBJ1-1; D is undetermined. CDR3 length: 17 residues. Looked up from germline, CDR1 is KGHSH and CDR2 is LQKENI. V lost 2 bases and J 2 bases, leaving 18 bases between the germline ends. CDR3 sequence reads: CASSPVSMGQVNTEAFF. The CDR3 DNA reads as TGTGCCAGCTCACCAGTTTCTATGGGTCAGGTCAACACTGAAGCTTTCTTT.

The chain links TRBV6-1 to TRBJ1-4, with TRBD1 identical over 8 bases. V trimming: 0 bases; J trimming: 9 bases; junction bases outside the gene matches: 18. Germline CDR1 and CDR2: MNHNS and SASEGT. This CDR3 comprises 19 residues. The CDR3 coding sequence is TGTGCCAGCAGTGAAGCAAAGTTCGGTATTGTTGGGGACAGGAAAAAACTGTTTTTT. Amino acids: CASSEAKFGIVGDRKKLFF.

This rearrangement joins TRBV12-3 or TRBV12-4 to TRBJ1-3; D remains unclear. The CDR3 has 12 residues. Trimming left V 3 bases short and J 6 bases short, with 6 bases between. CDR3 nucleotides: TGTGCCAGCAGTTTGTCAGTAAACACCATATATTTT. Translating it yields CASSLSVNTIYF.

This rearrangement joins TRBV10-3 to TRBJ2-2, with no clear D. The CDR3 totals 11 residues. In germline, CDR1 is ENHRY, CDR2 SYGVKD. The germline V and J ends were trimmed by 7 bases and 5 bases, with 5 bases remaining between them. Here the CDR3 DNA reads TGTGCCATCAAAGCTACCGGGGAGCTGTTTTTT. Residues: CAIKATGELFF.

V gene TRBV1 combines with J gene TRBJ2-5; the table's D call of TRBD1 was not tested on the DNA. TRBV1 is described as a pseudogene. The CDR3 contains 12 residues. The CDR3 here is CTRVRSQETQYF. The DNA of the CDR3 is TGCACCAGAGTCCGCAGTCAAGAGACCCAGTACTTC.

This sequence joins TRBV7-2 and TRBJ2-5; 7 bases line up with TRBD1. The CDR3 is made up of 15 amino acids. Per germline, CDR1 SGHTA and CDR2 FQGNSA. Germline trimming cut 0 bases from V and 1 base from J; bases unmatched to any gene: 2. The CDR3 sequence: CASSLARTGQETQYF. The CDR3 DNA follows: TGTGCCAGCAGCTTAGCGAGGACAGGCCAAGAGACCCAGTACTTC. Supplemented by reference TRBV7-2 and TRBJ2-5, the full variable domain reads GAGVSQSPSNKVTEKGKDVELRCDPISGHTALYWYRQSLGQGLEFLIYFQGNSAPDKSGLPSDRFSAERTGGSVSTLTIQRTQQEDSAVYLCASSLARTGQETQYFGPGTRLLVL.

This clone was recorded once. V is TRBV7-9 and J is TRBJ2-5, with 9 bases fitting TRBD1. Trimming at V came to 2 bases and at J to 5 bases, leaving 6 bases not matched to a gene. The CDR3 runs 15 residues. CDR1 SEHNR and CDR2 FQNEAQ come from the germline V gene (reference sequence). CDR3 loop: CASSLQGQGTETQYF. In DNA form, the CDR3 reads TGTGCCAGCAGCTTACAGGGACAGGGAACTGAGACCCAGTACTTC.

The rearrangement uses TRBV10-3 and TRBJ2-7, with 10 bases lining up with TRBD1. This CDR3 is 15 amino acids long. The germline V gene encodes CDR1 ENHRY and CDR2 SYGVKD. V lost 6 bases, J lost 3 bases, and 8 bases stayed unmatched. The chain's CDR3 is CAIRKGTGDYYEQYF. The CDR3 DNA reads TGTGCCATCAGGAAAGGGACAGGGGATTACTACGAGCAGTACTTC.

This chain joins TRBV7-2 and TRBJ1-2; D not resolved. V was clipped by 2 bases and J by 3 bases, with 16 bases between them. This CDR3 is built from 16 residues. The V gene's germline CDR1 is SGHTA and CDR2 FQGNSA. The CDR3 DNA is TGTGCCAGCAGCTTATCGGCAGTATTTGAGGACTATGGCTACACCTTC. Residues: CASSLSAVFEDYGYTF. The whole variable domain, remainder taken from reference TRBV7-2 and TRBJ1-2, is GAGVSQSPSNKVTEKGKDVELRCDPISGHTALYWYRQSLGQGLEFLIYFQGNSAPDKSGLPSDRFSAERTGGSVSTLTIQRTQQEDSAVYLCASSLSAVFEDYGYTFGSGTRLTVV.

The chain recombines TRBV19 with TRBJ2-7; possible D gene TRBD1, 6 bases. V was pared by 3 bases and J by 5 bases, with 14 bases between. CDR1 and CDR2 (germline): LNHDA, SQIVND (reference sequence). The CDR3 is made up of 14 amino acids. CDR3 DNA: TGTGCCAGTAGTATCAGGGGTTCTCATAACGAGCAGTACTTC. Its protein is CASSIRGSHNEQYF. The full variable domain, rest sourced from reference TRBV19 and TRBJ2-7, is DGGITQSPKYLFRKEGQNVTLSCEQNLNHDAMYWYRQDPGQGLRLIYYSQIVNDFQKGDIAEGYSVSREKKESFPLTVTSAQKNPTAFYLCASSIRGSHNEQYFGPGTRLTVT.

The V and J genes are TRBV24-1 and TRBJ2-2; TRBD2 might be the D (6 bases). CDR1 is KGHDR and CDR2 is SFDVKD in the germline V gene. The V gene lost 9 bases and the J gene lost 7 bases, with 20 bases spanning the gap. This CDR3 has 15 amino acids. Written as DNA, the CDR3 is TGTGCCACCCGGCGGGGTCGAGAAGGACACGGGGAGCTGTTTTTT. This codes for CATRRGREGHGELFF.